The source of this T cell receptor (beta chain) is a study of T cell responses to AZD1222 COVID-19 vaccine. Comment on this clone: The target antigen is unknown.

The repertoire was sequenced with immunoSEQ multiplex PCR; TCRdb's copy has only in-frame clones and lacks some. Altogether approximately 120,000 clones are present, 90% being singletons, with the ten largest covering 7.2%. Study-level points and caveats: Seropositive status at baseline applied to only a handful of AZD1222 recipients. A reported finding is that nearly half of spike-specific TCRs target unmutated variant regions. Donor demographics were predominantly white British with a female majority; clonal diversity may be underestimated. Spike-specific TCR repertoires showed rising breadth and depth after two AZD1222 doses.

The CDR3 totals 15 residues. Trimming shortened V by 1 base and J by 3 bases, and 10 bases separated the two germline ends. Germline CDR1 MDHEN, CDR2 SYDVKM. The specimen comprised peripheral blood, sampled on day 0 of AZD1222 vaccination. The receptor comes from an adult in good health. The chain combines TRBV28 with TRBJ2-4; unclear D gene. CDR3 region: CASSLSRVGKNIQYF. Written as DNA, the CDR3 is TGTGCCAGCAGTTTATCCCGGGTTGGCAAAAACATTCAGTACTTC.